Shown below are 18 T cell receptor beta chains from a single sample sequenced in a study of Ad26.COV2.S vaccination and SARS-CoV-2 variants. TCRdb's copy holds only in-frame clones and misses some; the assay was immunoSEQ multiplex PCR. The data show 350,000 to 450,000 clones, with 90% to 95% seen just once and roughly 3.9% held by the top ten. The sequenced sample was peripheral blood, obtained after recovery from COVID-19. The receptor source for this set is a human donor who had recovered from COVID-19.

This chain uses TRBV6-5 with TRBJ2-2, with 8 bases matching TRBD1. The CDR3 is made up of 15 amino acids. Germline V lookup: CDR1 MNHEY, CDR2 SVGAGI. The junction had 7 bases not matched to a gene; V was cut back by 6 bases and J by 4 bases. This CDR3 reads CASSSGGSGTGELFF. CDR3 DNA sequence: TGTGCCAGCAGCTCAGGGGGCTCGGGCACCGGGGAGCTGTTTTTT.

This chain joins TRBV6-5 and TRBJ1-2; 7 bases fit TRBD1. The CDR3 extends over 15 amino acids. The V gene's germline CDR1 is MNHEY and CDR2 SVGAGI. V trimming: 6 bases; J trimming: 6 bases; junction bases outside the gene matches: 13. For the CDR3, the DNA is TGTGCCAGCAGCCGGGACAGTTTTGGGGAACATGGCTACACCTTC. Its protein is CASSRDSFGEHGYTF.

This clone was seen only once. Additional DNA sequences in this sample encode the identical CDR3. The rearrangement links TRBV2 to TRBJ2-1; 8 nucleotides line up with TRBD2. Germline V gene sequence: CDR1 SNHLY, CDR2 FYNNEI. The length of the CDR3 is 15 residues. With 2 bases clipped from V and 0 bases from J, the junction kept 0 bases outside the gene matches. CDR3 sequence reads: CASSESGSSYNEQFF. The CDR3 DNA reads TGTGCCAGCAGTGAAAGCGGGAGCTCCTACAATGAGCAGTTCTTC.

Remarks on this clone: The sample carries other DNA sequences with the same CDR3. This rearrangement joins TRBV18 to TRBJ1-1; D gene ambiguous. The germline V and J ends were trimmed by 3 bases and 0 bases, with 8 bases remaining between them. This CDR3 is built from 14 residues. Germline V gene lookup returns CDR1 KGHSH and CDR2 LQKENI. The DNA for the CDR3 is TGTGCCAGCTCACCCCAGAACATGAACACTGAAGCTTTCTTT. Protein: CASSPQNMNTEAFF.

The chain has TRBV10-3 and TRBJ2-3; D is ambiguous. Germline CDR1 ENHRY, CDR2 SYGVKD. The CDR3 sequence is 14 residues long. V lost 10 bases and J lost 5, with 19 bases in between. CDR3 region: CATSLLGSEDTQYF. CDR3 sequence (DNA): TGTGCCACCTCACTCCTGGGGTCGGAAGATACGCAGTATTTT.

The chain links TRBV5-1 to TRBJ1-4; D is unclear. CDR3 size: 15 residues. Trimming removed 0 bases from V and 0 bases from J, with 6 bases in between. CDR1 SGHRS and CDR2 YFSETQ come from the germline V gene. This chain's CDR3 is CASSLVGATNEKLFF. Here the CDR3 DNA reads TGCGCCAGCAGCTTGGTTGGAGCAACTAATGAAAAACTGTTTTTT.

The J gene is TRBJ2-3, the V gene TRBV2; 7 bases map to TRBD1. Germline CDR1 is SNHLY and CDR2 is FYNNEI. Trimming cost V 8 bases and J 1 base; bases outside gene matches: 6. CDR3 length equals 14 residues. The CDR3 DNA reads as TGTGCCAGCTCGACAGGGCTCCGCACAGATACGCAGTATTTT. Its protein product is CASSTGLRTDTQYF. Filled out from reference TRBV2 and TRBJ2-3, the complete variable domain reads EPEVTQTPSHQVTQMGQEVILRCVPISNHLYFYWYRQILGQKVEFLVSFYNNEISEKSEIFDDQFSVERPDGSNFTLKIRSTKLEDSAMYFCASSTGLRTDTQYFGPGTRLTVL.

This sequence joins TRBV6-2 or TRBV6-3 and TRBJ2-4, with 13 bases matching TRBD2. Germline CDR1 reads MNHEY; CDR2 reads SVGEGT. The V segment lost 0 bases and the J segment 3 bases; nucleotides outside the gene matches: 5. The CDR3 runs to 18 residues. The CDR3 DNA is TGTGCCAGCAGTTACTCGAGACTAGCGGGGGGATACAAAAACATTCAGTACTTC. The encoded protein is CASSYSRLAGGYKNIQYF.

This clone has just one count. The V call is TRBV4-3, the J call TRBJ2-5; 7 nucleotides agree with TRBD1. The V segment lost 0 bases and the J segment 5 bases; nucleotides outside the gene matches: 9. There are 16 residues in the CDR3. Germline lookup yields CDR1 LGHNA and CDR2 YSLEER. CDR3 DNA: TGCGCCAGCAGCCAAGATAGGACAGGCGGCGGGGAGACCCAGTACTTC. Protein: CASSQDRTGGGETQYF.

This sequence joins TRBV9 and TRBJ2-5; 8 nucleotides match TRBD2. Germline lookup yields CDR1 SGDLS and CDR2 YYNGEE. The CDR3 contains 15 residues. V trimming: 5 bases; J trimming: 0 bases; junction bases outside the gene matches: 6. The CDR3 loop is CASSAGGGHQETQYF. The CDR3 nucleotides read TGTGCCAGCAGTGCCGGGGGGGGGCACCAAGAGACCCAGTACTTC.

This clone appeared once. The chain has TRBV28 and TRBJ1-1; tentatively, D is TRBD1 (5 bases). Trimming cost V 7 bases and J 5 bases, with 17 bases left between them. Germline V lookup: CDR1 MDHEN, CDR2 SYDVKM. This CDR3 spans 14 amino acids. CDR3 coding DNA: TGTGCCAGCATTCCGCCGGGACTGGGGACTGAAGCTTTCTTT. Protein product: CASIPPGLGTEAFF. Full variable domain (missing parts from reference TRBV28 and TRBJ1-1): DVKVTQSSRYLVKRTGEKVFLECVQDMDHENMFWYRQDPGLGLRLIYFSYDVKMKEKGDIPEGYSVSREKKERFSLILESASTNQTSMYLCASIPPGLGTEAFFGQGTRLTVV.

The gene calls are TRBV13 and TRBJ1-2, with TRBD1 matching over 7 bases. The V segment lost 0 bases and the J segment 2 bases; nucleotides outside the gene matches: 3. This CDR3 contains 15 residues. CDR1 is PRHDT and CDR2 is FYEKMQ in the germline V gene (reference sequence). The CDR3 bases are TGTGCCAGCAGCTTAGGAACAGGGGCGAACTATGGCTACACCTTC. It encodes CASSLGTGANYGYTF.

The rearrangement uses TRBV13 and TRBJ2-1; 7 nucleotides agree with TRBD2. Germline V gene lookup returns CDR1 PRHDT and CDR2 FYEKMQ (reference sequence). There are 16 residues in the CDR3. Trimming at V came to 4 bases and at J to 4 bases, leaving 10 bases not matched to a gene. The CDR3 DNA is TGTGCCAGCAGCTCCAGACTAGCCCCTATTTACAATGAGCAGTTCTTC. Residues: CASSSRLAPIYNEQFF.

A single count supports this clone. Here the CDR3 reads CASSAPRDSPTDTQYF. CDR3 DNA sequence: TGTGCCAGCAGCGCTCCCCGGGACAGCCCAACAGATACGCAGTATTTT. The rearrangement joins TRBV9 to TRBJ2-3; TRBD1 matches at 7 bases. Germline V lookup: CDR1 SGDLS, CDR2 YYNGEE. The CDR3 is 16 amino acids. The junction had 10 bases not matched to a gene; V was cut back by 3 bases and J by 3 bases.

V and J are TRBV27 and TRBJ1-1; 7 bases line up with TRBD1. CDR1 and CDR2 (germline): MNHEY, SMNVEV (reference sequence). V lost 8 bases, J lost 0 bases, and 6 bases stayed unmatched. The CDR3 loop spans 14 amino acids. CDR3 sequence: CASRQGGVNTEAFF. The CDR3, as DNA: TGTGCCAGCCGTCAGGGGGGAGTGAACACTGAAGCTTTCTTT.

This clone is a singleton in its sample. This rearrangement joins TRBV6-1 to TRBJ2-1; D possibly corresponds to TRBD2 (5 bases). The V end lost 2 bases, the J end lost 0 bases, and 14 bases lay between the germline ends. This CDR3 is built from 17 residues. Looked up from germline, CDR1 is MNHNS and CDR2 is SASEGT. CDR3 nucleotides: TGTGCCAGCAGTGAAATTTACGGCGGAGGCTCCTACAATGAGCAGTTCTTC. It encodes CASSEIYGGGSYNEQFF.

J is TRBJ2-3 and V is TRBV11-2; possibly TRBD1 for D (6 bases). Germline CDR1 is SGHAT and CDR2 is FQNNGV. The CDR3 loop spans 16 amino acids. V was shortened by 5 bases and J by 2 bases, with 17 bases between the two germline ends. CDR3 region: CASSSGQNTFTDTQYF. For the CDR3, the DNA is TGTGCCAGCAGCAGTGGACAGAATACTTTCACAGATACGCAGTATTTT.

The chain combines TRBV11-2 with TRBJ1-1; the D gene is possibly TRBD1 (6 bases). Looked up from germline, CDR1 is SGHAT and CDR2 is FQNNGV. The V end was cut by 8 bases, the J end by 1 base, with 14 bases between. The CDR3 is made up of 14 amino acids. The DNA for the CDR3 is TGTGCCAGCCGCTGGCAGGGGTCGAACACTGAAGCTTTCTTT. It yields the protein CASRWQGSNTEAFF.